These 8 T cell receptor beta chains were all obtained from the same sample, sequenced in a study of metastatic and nonmetastatic thyroid tumors. TCRdb reanalyzed the PCR reads with MiXCR. The table lists 35,000 to 50,000 clones, 25% to 30% of them singletons. Patients were all untreated before their thyroid surgery. Material for sequencing was blood. These receptors came from a male donor with papillary thyroid cancer or a benign thyroid nodule (not recorded which). Some clones in this sample may be carry-over from other donors' samples.

V and J are TRBV20-1 and TRBJ2-3; TRBD2 aligns across 8 bases. With 3 bases clipped from V and 6 bases from J, the junction kept 17 bases outside the gene matches. The CDR3 consists of 17 residues. CDR1 and CDR2 from the germline V gene are DFQATT and SNEGSKA (reference sequence). The DNA of the CDR3 is TGCAGTGCTAGTAGTGCGGGAGGACAGTTGAGTGCGGATACGCAGTATTTT. It specifies CSASSAGGQLSADTQYF.

This clone was picked up a small number of times. J is TRBJ2-7 and V is TRBV12-3 or TRBV12-4; D assignment may be TRBD1 or TRBD2 (6 bases each). Trimming cost V 2 bases and J 2 bases, with 10 bases left between them. The CDR3 spans 14 residues. CDR3 loop: CASSLSRGAYEQYF. The CDR3 nucleotides are TGTGCCAGCAGTTTAAGTAGGGGGGCCTACGAGCAGTACTTC.

A word on this clone: The junction shows a germline mismatch at one end, possibly a read error. The chain employs TRBV18 and TRBJ1-4, with no clear D. The germline V gene has CDR1 KGHSH and CDR2 LQKENI. The CDR3 has 14 residues. The chain's CDR3 is CASSPEAQNEKLLF. In nucleotides, the CDR3 is TGTGCCAGCTCACCGGAGGCACAGAATGAAAAACTGCTTTTT.

There are a few counts of this clone. The genes are TRBV6-5 and TRBJ2-5, with D possibly matching TRBD1 (5 bases). Trimming shortened V by 2 bases and J by 2 bases, and 9 bases separated the two germline ends. The CDR3 is 14 amino acids. Germline lookup yields CDR1 MNHEY and CDR2 SVGAGI. As DNA, the CDR3 is TGTGCCAGCAGTTACGCGACAGAACAAGAGACCCAGTACTTC. It specifies CASSYATEQETQYF.

This clone was found a few times. The chain joins TRBV9 to TRBJ1-6; D gene ambiguous. The germline V gene encodes CDR1 SGDLS and CDR2 YYNGEE. The V and J ends lost 0 bases and 9 bases respectively, with 4 bases between them. The CDR3 sequence is 12 residues long. DNA for the CDR3: TGTGCCAGCAGCGTAGATAGTTCACCCCTCCACTTT. It specifies CASSVDSSPLHF. Together with reference TRBV9 and TRBJ1-6, the CDR3 gives the full variable domain: DSGVTQTPKHLITATGQRVTLRCSPRSGDLSVYWYQQSLDQGLQFLIQYYNGEERAKGNILERFSAQQFPDLHSELNLSSLELGDSALYFCASSVDSSPLHFGNGTRLTVT.

Comments on this clone: A junction end diverges from the germline sequence, so it may reflect a read error. CDR3 sequence (DNA): TGTGTCAGCAGGTTGACGGGACAGGGGGCGCAGGATACGCAGTATTTT. Translation: CVSRLTGQGAQDTQYF. The chain combines TRBV5-4 with TRBJ2-3; 12 bases line up with TRBD1. Germline loops: CDR1 SGHNT, CDR2 YYREEE (reference sequence). The CDR3 has 16 residues.

Note on this clone: Being one base from a much bigger clone, this may be a read error. The rearrangement uses TRBV20-1 and TRBJ1-1; no reliable D call. The germline V gene encodes CDR1 DFQATT and CDR2 SNEGSKA (reference sequence). This CDR3 is 14 amino acids long. The V gene lost 6 bases and the J gene lost 8 bases, with 22 bases spanning the gap. This CDR3 is CSAPPSFAAAEAFF. The CDR3 coding sequence is TGCAGTGCCCCTCCATCGTTCGCGGCGGCCGAAGCTTTCTTT.

This clone was seen more than once but under ten times. V gene TRBV2 combines with J gene TRBJ2-2; 8 nucleotides agree with TRBD2. The CDR3 covers 15 residues. CDR1 SNHLY and CDR2 FYNNEI come from the germline V gene. Trimming took 4 bases from V and 5 from J; bases not matched to a gene: 6. CDR3 coding DNA: TGTGCCAGCAGTGGACAAGGGACTAGGACCGGGGAGCTGTTTTTT. Translation gives CASSGQGTRTGELFF.